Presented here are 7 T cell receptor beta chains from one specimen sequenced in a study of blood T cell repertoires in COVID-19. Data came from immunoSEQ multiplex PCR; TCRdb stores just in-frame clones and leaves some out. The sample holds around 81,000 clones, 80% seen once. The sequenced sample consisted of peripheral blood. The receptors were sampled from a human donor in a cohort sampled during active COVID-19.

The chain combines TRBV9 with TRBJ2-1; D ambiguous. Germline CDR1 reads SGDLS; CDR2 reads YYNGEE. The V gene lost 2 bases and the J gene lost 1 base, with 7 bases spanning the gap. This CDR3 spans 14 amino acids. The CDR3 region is CASSVSVSYNEQFF. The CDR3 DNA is TGTGCCAGCAGCGTCAGCGTTTCCTACAATGAGCAGTTCTTC.

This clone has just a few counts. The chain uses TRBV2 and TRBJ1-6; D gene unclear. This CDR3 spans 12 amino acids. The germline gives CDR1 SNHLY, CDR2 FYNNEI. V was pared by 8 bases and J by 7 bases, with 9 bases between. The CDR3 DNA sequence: TGTGCCAGCTCGTTGGAGAATTCACCCCTCCACTTT. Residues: CASSLENSPLHF.

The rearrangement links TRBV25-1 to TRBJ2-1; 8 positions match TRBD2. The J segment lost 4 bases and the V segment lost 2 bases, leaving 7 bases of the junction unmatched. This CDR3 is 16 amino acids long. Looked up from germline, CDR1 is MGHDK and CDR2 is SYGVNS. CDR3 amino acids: CASSEQAGGAYNEQFF. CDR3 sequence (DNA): TGTGCCAGCAGTGAACAGGCGGGAGGCGCTTACAATGAGCAGTTCTTC.

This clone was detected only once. The CDR3 loop is CASSQRLARQGSNQPQHF. In DNA form, the CDR3 reads TGTGCCAGCAGTCAAAGATTGGCCAGGCAGGGTAGCAATCAGCCCCAGCATTTT. This chain connects TRBV4-2 to TRBJ1-5; maybe TRBD1 (5 bases). Germline V gene lookup returns CDR1 LGHNA and CDR2 YNFKEQ. The V gene lost 6 bases and the J gene lost 0 bases, with 21 bases spanning the gap. The CDR3 loop spans 18 amino acids.

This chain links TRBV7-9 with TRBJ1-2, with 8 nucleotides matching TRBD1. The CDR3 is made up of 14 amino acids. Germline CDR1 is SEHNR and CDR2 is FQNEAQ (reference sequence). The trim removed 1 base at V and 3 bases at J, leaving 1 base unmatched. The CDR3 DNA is TGTGCCAGCAGCTTAGGGGACAGGTACTATGGCTACACCTTC. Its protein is CASSLGDRYYGYTF.

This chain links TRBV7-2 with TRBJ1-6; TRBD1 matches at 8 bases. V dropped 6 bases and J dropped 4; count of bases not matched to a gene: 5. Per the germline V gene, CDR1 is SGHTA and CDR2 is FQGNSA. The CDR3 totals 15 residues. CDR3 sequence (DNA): TGTGCCAGCAGGCCGACAGGGGAATATAATTCACCCCTCCACTTT. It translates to CASRPTGEYNSPLHF.

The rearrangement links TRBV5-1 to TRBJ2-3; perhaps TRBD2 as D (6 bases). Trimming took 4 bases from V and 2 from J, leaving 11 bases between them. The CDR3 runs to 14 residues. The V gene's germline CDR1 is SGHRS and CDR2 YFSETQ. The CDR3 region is CASSGRTITDTQYF. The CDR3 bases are TGCGCCAGCAGCGGCAGGACTATCACAGATACGCAGTATTTT. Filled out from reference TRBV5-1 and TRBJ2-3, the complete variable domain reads KAGVTQTPRYLIKTRGQQVTLSCSPISGHRSVSWYQQTPGQGLQFLFEYFSETQRNKGNFPGRFSGRQFSNSRSEMNVSTLELGDSALYLCASSGRTITDTQYFGPGTRLTVL.